The 3 T cell receptor beta chains listed next were all sequenced from one sample in a study of blood T cell repertoires in COVID-19. TCRdb's table, derived via immunoSEQ multiplex PCR, lists solely in-frame clones and lacks some. The data show tens of thousands of clones, with approximately 89% seen just once and about 2% held by the top ten. The source material was peripheral blood. These receptors all come from a man over 45 with acute or convalescent COVID-19.

The rearrangement joins TRBV6-1 to TRBJ1-1; TRBD1 might be the D (6 bases). CDR3 length equals 14 residues. Trimming pared 2 bases from V and 6 bases from J, leaving 13 bases between. Per the germline V gene, CDR1 is MNHNS and CDR2 is SASEGT. In DNA form, the CDR3 reads TGTGCCAGCAGTGAACCCTACAGGGTCCCTGAAGCTTTCTTT. Its translation is CASSEPYRVPEAFF.

J is TRBJ2-7 and V is TRBV7-2; possible D gene TRBD2, 6 bases. This CDR3 contains 16 residues. Per the germline V gene, CDR1 is SGHTA and CDR2 is FQGNSA. V dropped 5 bases and J dropped 0 bases, with 17 bases sitting between them. In DNA, the CDR3 is TGTGCCAGCAGCCCGCTCGGGACTTTGAGCTCCTACGAGCAGTACGTC. Protein product: CASSPLGTLSSYEQYV.

The genes are TRBV18 and TRBJ2-1; maybe TRBD1 (6 bases). Germline values: CDR1 KGHSH, CDR2 LQKENI. The CDR3 extends over 13 amino acids. V lost 5 bases and J lost 4, with 9 bases in between. The CDR3 sequence is CASSSQGYNEQFF. The CDR3 coding sequence is TGTGCCAGCTCATCGCAGGGGTACAATGAGCAGTTCTTC.